The rows below give T cell receptor beta chains drawn from one sample of a study of glioma-infiltrating T cells after dendritic cell vaccination. Measured with immunoSEQ multiplex PCR; TCRdb has only the in-frame clones, and not every one. This sample has about 91,000 clones, with about 81% found just once. The sequenced sample was blood, obtained after dendritic cell vaccination. These receptors all stem from a human donor with glioblastoma. The CDR3 runs from the conserved cysteine through the conserved F or W. A D gene is named only where the DNA matches it firmly. Size tells how often a clone was seen (once, few, many) or the class of an expanded clone, and some rows leave it out.

>TRBJ1-1|TRBD1|.|TRBV5-1
TGCGCCAGCAGCTCCGGACAGGGTATTGAAGCTTTCTTT
CASSSGQGIEAFF
>TRBJ1-5|TRBD1|.|TRBV6-5
TGTGCCAGCAGTCCTGGGACAGGATATCAGCCCCAGCATTTT
CASSPGTGYQPQHF
>TRBJ1-4|TRBD1|.|TRBV25-1
TGTGCCAGCAGCAAACACGGACAGGCACCTAATGAAAAACTGTTTTTT
CASSKHGQAPNEKLFF
>TRBJ1-1|.|.|TRBV14
TGTGCCAGCAGCCTAGCGGGCGGTAGTGAAGCTTTCTTT
CASSLAGGSEAFF
>TRBJ2-1|.|.|TRBV2
TGTGCCAGCAGTTTCGAGAGTCCGGGTGAGCAGTTCTTC
CASSFESPGEQFF
>TRBJ1-5|.|.|TRBV7-9
TGTGCCAGCAGCCCTAAGGATCAGGGGATCCATCAGCCCCAGCATTTT
CASSPKDQGIHQPQHF
>TRBJ2-2|.|.|TRBV5-1
TGCGCCAGCAGCTTGGAAGCAGCGGGCCTCGGGGAGCTGTTTTTT
CASSLEAAGLGELFF
>TRBJ1-1|.|.|TRBV29-1
TGCAGCGTTGATGTCAGGGTTTCGAACACTGAAGCTTTCTTT
CSVDVRVSNTEAFF
>TRBJ1-1|.|.|TRBV5-1
TGCGCCAGCAGCATCGGACAGTTAAACACTGAAGCTTTCTTT
CASSIGQLNTEAFF
>TRBJ2-5|.|.|TRBV7-2
TGTGCCAGCAGCTTAGGGGAGCAGACCCAGTACTTC
CASSLGEQTQYF
>TRBJ1-1|.|.|TRBV29-1
TGCAGCGCCAGAGAACAGGGTAACACTGAAGCTTTCTTT
CSAREQGNTEAFF
>TRBJ2-5|.|.|TRBV5-6
TGTGCCAGCAGCTTTTTAGCGGCACAAGAGACCCAGTACTTC
CASSFLAAQETQYF
>TRBJ2-2|TRBD2|.|TRBV19
TGTGCCAGTAGAACCGGTTATAGCGGGACCGGGGAGCTGTTTTTT
CASRTGYSGTGELFF
>TRBJ1-2|.|.|TRBV6-1
TGTGCCAGCAAGGGACTCAACTATGGCTACACCTTC
CASKGLNYGYTF
>TRBJ1-3|.|once|TRBV6-5
TGTGCCAGCAGAGGGGGGGCTGGAAACACCATATATTTT
CASRGGAGNTIYF
>TRBJ2-2|.|once|TRBV7-9
TGTGCCAGCAGCTTAAGCTCCGGGTTTGCGTCCACCGGGGAGCTGTTTTTT
CASSLSSGFASTGELFF
>TRBJ1-1|.|.|TRBV18
TGTGCCAGCTCACCTAATGGACAGAGCACTGAAGCTTTCTTT
CASSPNGQSTEAFF
>TRBJ2-5|TRBD2|few|TRBV9
TGTGCCAGCAGCGTAGGCGGGGGACAAGAGACCCAGTACTTC
CASSVGGGQETQYF
>TRBJ2-3|.|.|TRBV14
TGTGCCAGCAGCCTCTGGGCGGCGGGGACTAGCACAGATACGCAGTATTTT
CASSLWAAGTSTDTQYF
>TRBJ2-7|TRBD2|.|TRBV29-1
TGCAGCGTCTCTAGCGGGGGGATCGTCGAGCAGTACTTC
CSVSSGGIVEQYF
>TRBJ1-1|.|.|TRBV7-6
TGTGCCAGCAGCGGCAGGAACACTGAAGCTTTCTTT
CASSGRNTEAFF
>TRBJ2-3|.|once|TRBV10-3
TGTGCCATCAGTGAGTCAGGGGGACTACTCGGAAGCACAGATACGCAGTATTTT
CAISESGGLLGSTDTQYF
>TRBJ1-1|.|.|TRBV2
TGTGCCAGCAATCGACTGCAGAACACTGAAGCTTTTTTT
CASNRLQNTEAFF
>TRBJ2-1|TRBD2|medium-sized|TRBV7-9
TGTGCCAGCGAAAAAGATAGTGGACTAGCCGAAGTCAATGAGCAGTTCTTC
CASEKDSGLAEVNEQFF
>TRBJ1-2|.|.|TRBV2
TGTGCCAGCAGCGCTGACAGTAACTATGGCTACACCTTC
CASSADSNYGYTF
>TRBJ2-6|.|.|TRBV18
TGTGCCAGCTCACCTCAGGGGTCTGCGGCCAACGTCCTGACTTTC
CASSPQGSAANVLTF
>TRBJ1-1|.|.|TRBV6-5
TGTGCCAGCGCCCTACGGGTGAACACTGAAGCTTTCTTT
CASALRVNTEAFF
>TRBJ2-5|TRBD2|once|TRBV5-6
TGTGCCAGCAAAATACTAGCGGCTGGCGAGACCCAGTACTTC
CASKILAAGETQYF
>TRBJ2-2|.|few|TRBV11-2
TGTGCCAGCAGCCTCCCTGACAGGAAAAGGGCCGGGGAGCTGTTTTTT
CASSLPDRKRAGELFF
>TRBJ1-1|.|.|TRBV29-1
TGCAGCGTTTGGCAGAACACTGAAGCTTTCTTT
CSVWQNTEAFF
>TRBJ1-2|.|few|TRBV5-6
TGTGCCAGCAGCCAGGACAAGGGTACCTATGGCTACACCTTC
CASSQDKGTYGYTF
>TRBJ1-5|TRBD1|.|TRBV2
TGTGCCAGCACCACAGGGGGCGGTACTCAGCCCCAGCATTTT
CASTTGGGTQPQHF
>TRBJ2-1|.|many|TRBV7-6
TGTGCCAGCAGCTTAGACCCCCCCAGCTCCTACAATGAGCAGTTCTTC
CASSLDPPSSYNEQFF
>TRBJ2-3|TRBD2|.|TRBV4-1
TGCGCCAGCAGCCAAGATACCCCGGGACTAGCGGGGCATACGCAGTATTTT
CASSQDTPGLAGHTQYF
>TRBJ2-7|.|.|TRBV18
TGTGCCAGCTCAGTGGCCGACTACGAGCAGTACTTC
CASSVADYEQYF
>TRBJ2-5|.|.|TRBV2
TGTGCCAGCACGGGTCAGGAGACCCAGTACTTC
CASTGQETQYF
>TRBJ2-5|.|.|TRBV5-1
TGCGCCAGCAGCCGTACGGGGGTTGGCGAGGAAGAGACCCAGTACTTC
CASSRTGVGEEETQYF
>TRBJ1-2|TRBD1|once|TRBV4-1
TGCGCCAGCAGCCAATACAGGGGGCTCTACACCTTC
CASSQYRGLYTF
>TRBJ2-1|TRBD2|.|TRBV30
TGTGCCTGGGACAGAAACCTCGGACTAGCGGCCAAGGGTGAGCAGTTCTTC
CAWDRNLGLAAKGEQFF
>TRBJ2-3|.|.|TRBV5-1
TGCGCCAGCAGTTCCGGGACTGCAAAAGGAGATACGCAGTATTTT
CASSSGTAKGDTQYF
>TRBJ2-7|.|.|TRBV5-1
TGCGCCAGCAGCTTGGTATCAGGCACCTACGAGCAGTACTTC
CASSLVSGTYEQYF
>TRBJ1-2|.|.|TRBV5-1
TGCGCCAGCAGCTTGCGGGGGGCAGGCGAGCATGGCTACACCTTC
CASSLRGAGEHGYTF
>TRBJ2-1|TRBD1|.|TRBV9
TGTGCCAGCAGCGTAGCTCTACCTGGACAGGCTTCCTACAATGAGCAGTTCTTC
CASSVALPGQASYNEQFF
>TRBJ1-1|TRBD1|.|TRBV5-1
TGCGCCAGCAGCTTATTTACAGGGGGCTCGGTAACTGAAGCTTTCTTT
CASSLFTGGSVTEAFF
>TRBJ1-1|.|.|TRBV6-5
TGTGCCAGCACTTCGAAGGGGGACCGGGCTTTCTTT
CASTSKGDRAFF
>TRBJ1-5|.|.|TRBV28
TGTGCCAGCAGTTCGAACATCCTTGGACAGCATCAGCCCCAGCATTTT
CASSSNILGQHQPQHF
>TRBJ2-6|.|.|TRBV21-1
TGTGCCAGCAGCCGGAGCTCTGGGGCCAACGTCCTGACTTTC
CASSRSSGANVLTF
>TRBJ1-4|.|.|TRBV4-1
TGCGCCAGCAGCCAAGAGGGGGCGGCTACTAATGAAAAACTGTTTTTT
CASSQEGAATNEKLFF
>TRBJ2-1|.|.|TRBV10-3
TGTGCCATCAGGCTAGGGGATGAGCAGTTCTTC
CAIRLGDEQFF
>TRBJ1-2|.|few|TRBV6-1
TGTGCCAGCACCATGGGTCGGGGGGCCAACTATGGCTACACCTTC
CASTMGRGANYGYTF
>TRBJ1-2|.|.|TRBV5-1
TGCGCCAGCAGCGATTACAGGGCCCCGATGGGTGGCTACACCTTC
CASSDYRAPMGGYTF
>TRBJ2-1|.|.|TRBV14
TGTGCCAGCAGCCAAGAAGCCTTCAATGAGCAGTTCTTC
CASSQEAFNEQFF
>TRBJ2-2|.|.|TRBV5-6
TGTGCCAGCAGCTTGGATATAGGGAGGAACACCGGGGAGCTGTTTTTT
CASSLDIGRNTGELFF
>TRBJ2-7|TRBD1|.|TRBV5-1
TGCGCCAGCAGCGTAGGGACAGCACACTACGAGCAGTACTTC
CASSVGTAHYEQYF